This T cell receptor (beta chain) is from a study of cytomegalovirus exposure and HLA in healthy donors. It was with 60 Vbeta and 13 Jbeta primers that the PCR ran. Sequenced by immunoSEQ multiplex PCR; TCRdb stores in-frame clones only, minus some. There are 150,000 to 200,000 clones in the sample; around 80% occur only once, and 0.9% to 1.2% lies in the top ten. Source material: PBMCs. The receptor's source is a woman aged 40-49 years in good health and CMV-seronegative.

The DNA for the CDR3 is TGTGCCAGCAGCTTGGCCCAGGGAGAGACCCAGTACTTC. This translates into CASSLAQGETQYF. V gene TRBV5-4 combines with J gene TRBJ2-5; D is perhaps TRBD1 (5 bases). The V and J ends lost 0 bases and 4 bases respectively, with 7 bases between them. The CDR3 extends over 13 amino acids. Germline-derived CDR1 and CDR2 are SGHNT and YYREEE (reference sequence).